This T cell receptor beta chain emerged from a study of cytomegalovirus exposure and HLA in healthy donors. Study-wide results and caveats: Rare sequences made up most TCRs, while some public TCRs were found in many donors. TCR beta chains numbering 150 to 200 were designated cytomegalovirus-associated. Subsequent analysis showed first-cohort TCR clusters tending to co-occur in 95 to 150 validation repertoires.

V dropped 2 bases and J dropped 11; count of bases not matched to a gene: 3. Germline CDR1 is SGHTA and CDR2 is FQGNSA. The CDR3 is 11 amino acids. TCRdb's copy holds only in-frame clones and misses some; the assay was immunoSEQ multiplex PCR. The data hold over 85,000 clones, with more than 70% observed a single time. This clone occurred once. Its matching antigen is unknown. The clonotype comes from a woman between 18 and 29 years old in good health and CMV-seronegative. Sample: PBMCs. This chain connects TRBV7-2 to TRBJ2-7; 7 nucleotides line up with TRBD2. The CDR3 here is CASSLNGGEYF. The CDR3 bases are TGTGCCAGCAGCTTAAATGGGGGGGAGTACTTC.